These 29 T cell receptor beta chains were sequenced from one sample in a study of shared clonotypes between healthy human individuals. Using immunoSEQ multiplex PCR, the repertoire was profiled, and TCRdb retains in-frame clones only, with some absent. The sample includes roughly 1 million clones, about 70% of them seen just once. Sample: memory CD4+ T cells sorted from blood. Subset here: CD45RA-negative fraction. The receptors shown here come from a man aged 18 to 30 in good health.

This CDR3 is CASSPDRVENEQYF. Here the CDR3 DNA reads TGCGCCAGCAGTCCCGACAGGGTCGAAAACGAGCAGTACTTC. The chain has TRBV4-1 and TRBJ2-7; the match to TRBD1 covers 7 bases. Per germline, CDR1 MGHRA and CDR2 YSYEKL. The CDR3 covers 14 residues. After removal of 6 bases from V and 5 bases from J, the junction contained 10 bases not matched to a gene.

The rearrangement joins TRBV19 to TRBJ2-3, with 15 bases identical to TRBD2. The germline V gene encodes CDR1 LNHDA and CDR2 SQIVND (reference sequence). Losses at the gene ends were 6 bases for V and 6 bases for J; bases not matched to a gene: 7. This CDR3 is 16 amino acids long. DNA for the CDR3: TGTGCCAGTAGCCCGGGACTAGCGGGGGGCAGGGATACGCAGTATTTT. This gives the protein CASSPGLAGGRDTQYF.

CDR3 DNA: TGTGCCAGCAGTGACTTCGTGACAGGGGGGCCTGTCAAGGAGACCCAGTACTTC. This translates into CASSDFVTGGPVKETQYF. The chain joins TRBV2 to TRBJ2-5; the match to TRBD1 covers 9 bases. The CDR3 has 18 residues. The germline V gene encodes CDR1 SNHLY and CDR2 FYNNEI. V lost 3 bases, J lost 5 bases, and 16 bases stayed unmatched.

The chain links TRBV6-6 to TRBJ1-5, with 8 bases lining up with TRBD1. Germline assignment: CDR1 MNHNY and CDR2 SVGAGI (reference sequence). This CDR3 region has 13 residues. Trimming took 4 bases from V and 9 from J; bases not matched to a gene: 5. The CDR3 loop is CASSFSDRGPQHF. The DNA of the CDR3 is TGTGCCAGCAGTTTTTCCGACAGGGGGCCCCAGCATTTT.

The CDR3 coding sequence is TGTGCCAGCAGTGATACCCAGGACAGGCCCGGGGGGGAGCTGTTTTTT. As protein: CASSDTQDRPGGELFF. V and J are TRBV25-1 and TRBJ2-2; 7 nucleotides match TRBD1. The CDR3 spans 16 residues. The J segment lost 8 bases and the V segment lost 3 bases, leaving 12 bases of the junction unmatched. CDR1 and CDR2 from the germline V gene are MGHDK and SYGVNS.

Comments on this clone: At one end, the junction sequence differs from germline, possibly due to a read error. The DNA of the CDR3 is TGTGCCAGCAGGTTAGCCGGGACTAGCGGGTCGGGTTCCTACAATGAGCAGTTCTTC. It codes for CASRLAGTSGSGSYNEQFF. The chain joins TRBV7-2 to TRBJ2-1; 12 bases map to TRBD2. Germline V CDR1 and CDR2: SGHTA, FQGNSA. The CDR3 loop spans 19 amino acids.

The table lists this clone with a few counts. The chain carries TRBV14 and TRBJ1-6; D unresolved. The CDR3 runs to 14 residues. The V gene lost 4 bases and the J gene lost 8 bases, with 12 bases spanning the gap. CDR1 is SGHDN and CDR2 is FVKESK in the germline V gene. This CDR3 reads CASSPRTFYSPLHF. The CDR3 region has the DNA TGTGCCAGCAGCCCGCGGACGTTTTATTCACCCCTCCACTTT.

At least ten counts were recorded for this clone. The V and J genes are TRBV7-8 and TRBJ2-1; 10 bases map to TRBD2. Trimming at V came to 2 bases and at J to 7 bases, leaving 5 bases not matched to a gene. CDR1 and CDR2 from the germline V gene are SGHVS and FQNEAQ. CDR3 length equals 15 residues. As DNA, the CDR3 is TGTGCCAGCAGCTTAAGCGGGGGGGCCGGGAATGAGCAGTTCTTC. Encoded protein: CASSLSGGAGNEQFF.

The chain is built from TRBV7-2 and TRBJ2-3, with D perhaps matching TRBD1 or TRBD2 (5 bases each). V gave up 4 bases and J gave up 6 bases, with 17 bases separating them. This CDR3 is built from 15 residues. Germline assignment: CDR1 SGHTA and CDR2 FQGNSA. In nucleotides, the CDR3 is TGTGCCAGCAGCTCCGGGACGACGTCTGGGGATACGCAGTATTTT. Amino acids: CASSSGTTSGDTQYF.

The genes are TRBV7-2 and TRBJ2-3; 8 nucleotides align to TRBD2. Germline values: CDR1 SGHTA, CDR2 FQGNSA. V lost 5 bases to trimming and J lost 0 bases; unmatched junction nucleotides: 4. There are 15 residues in the CDR3. The CDR3 bases are TGTGCCAGCAGCCAGACTAGCGCAAGCACAGATACGCAGTATTTT. Residues: CASSQTSASTDTQYF.

V gene TRBV7-8 combines with J gene TRBJ2-6; the D is unclear. The CDR3 runs 18 residues. Germline V gene sequence: CDR1 SGHVS, CDR2 FQNEAQ. Trimming stripped 5 bases from V and 0 bases from J, with 17 bases between. The CDR3, as DNA: TGTGCCAGCAGCCCAACCGGCTCCGGGCCCTCTGGGGCCAACGTCCTGACTTTC. Its protein product is CASSPTGSGPSGANVLTF.

This sequence joins TRBV28 and TRBJ1-3; unclear D gene. Germline CDR1 reads MDHEN; CDR2 reads SYDVKM. Trimming stripped 3 bases from V and 0 bases from J, with 9 bases between. This CDR3 has 15 amino acids. The CDR3 protein is CASSFRRNSGNTIYF. In nucleotides, the CDR3 is TGTGCCAGCAGTTTTAGACGGAACTCTGGAAACACCATATATTTT.

This clone was found a few times. The chain couples TRBV10-3 to TRBJ2-3; 8 bases map to TRBD2. The CDR3 is made up of 13 amino acids. CDR1 ENHRY and CDR2 SYGVKD come from the germline V gene. V shed 10 bases and J 6 bases; nucleotides not matched to a gene: 9. The CDR3 loop reads CATGTRGGDTQYF. DNA for the CDR3: TGTGCCACCGGGACTCGGGGGGGCGATACGCAGTATTTT.

The rearrangement joins TRBV5-1 to TRBJ2-7; D is uncertain. CDR1 and CDR2 from the germline V gene are SGHRS and YFSETQ. CDR3 length: 14 residues. The germline V and J ends were trimmed by 4 bases and 0 bases, with 11 bases remaining between them. CDR3 amino acids: CASSPGSISYEQYF. CDR3 in DNA: TGCGCCAGCAGCCCCGGGTCTATCTCCTACGAGCAGTACTTC.

This clone has a handful of counts. The V and J genes are TRBV28 and TRBJ2-3, with D unresolved. The germline V and J ends were trimmed by 10 bases and 1 base, with 12 bases remaining between them. Germline CDR1 is MDHEN and CDR2 is SYDVKM. The CDR3 is 13 amino acids. The CDR3 DNA follows: TGTGCCACCCAAACCCCGGGCACAGATACGCAGTATTTT. Amino acids: CATQTPGTDTQYF. Based on the CDR3 plus reference TRBV28 and TRBJ2-3, the full variable domain is DVKVTQSSRYLVKRTGEKVFLECVQDMDHENMFWYRQDPGLGLRLIYFSYDVKMKEKGDIPEGYSVSREKKERFSLILESASTNQTSMYLCATQTPGTDTQYFGPGTRLTVL.

CDR3 sequence reads: CASSRIQGFEAFF. The CDR3 bases are TGCGCCAGCAGCCGCATACAGGGTTTTGAAGCTTTCTTT. The genes are TRBV5-1 and TRBJ1-1; the D gene is possibly TRBD1 (6 bases). V lost 4 bases to trimming and J lost 7 bases, with 14 bases between them. Germline assignment: CDR1 SGHRS and CDR2 YFSETQ. This CDR3 spans 13 amino acids.

To note about this clone: Other DNA variants within this sample encode the same CDR3. The chain employs TRBV2 and TRBJ1-3; D remains unclear. The germline CDR1 and CDR2 sequences are SNHLY and FYNNEI. The length of the CDR3 is 13 residues. V was shortened by 4 bases and J by 0 bases, with 4 bases between the two germline ends. The chain's CDR3 is CASSVGSGNTIYF. Here the CDR3 DNA reads TGTGCCAGCAGTGTGGGCTCTGGAAACACCATATATTTT. Full variable domain (outside the CDR3, taken from reference TRBV2 and TRBJ1-3): EPEVTQTPSHQVTQMGQEVILRCVPISNHLYFYWYRQILGQKVEFLVSFYNNEISEKSEIFDDQFSVERPDGSNFTLKIRSTKLEDSAMYFCASSVGSGNTIYFGEGSWLTVV.

This clone has a single count. The V and J genes are TRBV12-5 and TRBJ2-7, with 7 bases fitting TRBD1. The CDR3 runs 13 residues. The V gene's germline CDR1 is LGHNT and CDR2 FRNRAP. The J segment lost 6 bases and the V segment lost 3 bases, leaving 5 bases of the junction unmatched. The CDR3 nucleotides are TGTGCTAGTGGTTTACGGACAGGCAGCGAGCAGTACTTC. The encoded protein is CASGLRTGSEQYF.

The V and J genes are TRBV30 and TRBJ2-1; the D gene is possibly TRBD1 (6 bases). Germline V gene sequence: CDR1 GTSNPN, CDR2 SVGIG (reference sequence). The CDR3 has 12 amino acids. V gave up 3 bases and J gave up 10 bases, with 13 bases separating them. The CDR3 nucleotides are TGTGCCTGGAGACAGACAGGTGACGAGCAGTTCTTC. It codes for CAWRQTGDEQFF.

The chain links TRBV30 to TRBJ2-2; the D is unclear. Germline values: CDR1 GTSNPN, CDR2 SVGIG (reference sequence). The CDR3 is 12 residues long. Trimming left V 8 bases short and J 3 bases short, with 10 bases between. The CDR3 DNA is TGTGCCAGCCGAACCCACACCGGGGAGCTGTTTTTT. This gives the protein CASRTHTGELFF.

This clone was seen only once. This chain connects TRBV7-8 to TRBJ2-3; D may be TRBD2 (5 bases). V shed 0 bases and J shed 1 base, with 14 bases lying between them. The germline CDR1 and CDR2 sequences are SGHVS and FQNEAQ. The CDR3 loop spans 17 amino acids. The CDR3 loop is CASSLAFSGSGTDTQYF. The CDR3 DNA reads as TGTGCCAGCAGCTTAGCGTTTTCGGGATCGGGCACAGATACGCAGTATTTT.

J is TRBJ2-1 and V is TRBV5-1; D is perhaps TRBD1 (6 bases). The CDR3 is made up of 15 amino acids. Germline CDR1 reads SGHRS; CDR2 reads YFSETQ. Trimming left V 4 bases short and J 0 bases short, with 11 bases between. The CDR3 protein is CASSGGQSSYNEQFF. CDR3 bases: TGCGCCAGCAGCGGCGGACAGAGCTCCTACAATGAGCAGTTCTTC.

In regard to this clone: Other DNA sequences of this sample code for an identical CDR3. The chain links TRBV19 to TRBJ2-6, with D tentatively TRBD1 (5 bases). The CDR3 has 15 residues. Trimming shortened V by 7 bases and J by 1 base, and 11 bases separated the two germline ends. Germline V lookup: CDR1 LNHDA, CDR2 SQIVND (reference sequence). Here the CDR3 reads CASTADRSGANVLTF. In DNA, the CDR3 is TGTGCCAGTACCGCTGACAGATCTGGGGCCAACGTCCTGACTTTC.

The chain is built from TRBV15 and TRBJ1-4, with no clear D. Germline V gene data show CDR1 as LNHNV and CDR2 as YYDKDF (reference sequence). V gave up 3 bases and J gave up 10 bases, with 9 bases separating them. This CDR3 is built from 12 residues. The CDR3 region is CATSSSSVKLFF. CDR3 DNA: TGTGCCACCAGCAGTTCGTCGGTAAAACTGTTTTTT.

There are a few counts of this clone. The chain couples TRBV6-1 to TRBJ2-3, with D possibly called TRBD1 or TRBD2 (5 bases each). CDR1 is MNHNS, CDR2 SASEGT, per germline. The CDR3 sequence is 14 residues long. V was trimmed by 2 bases and J by 4 bases, leaving 10 bases between them. The CDR3 reads CASSERWGPDTQYF. CDR3 nucleotides: TGTGCCAGCAGTGAAAGGTGGGGACCAGATACGCAGTATTTT.

This clone was detected a few times. This rearrangement joins TRBV9 to TRBJ2-3; D is unclear. The CDR3 length is 15 residues. With 0 bases removed from V and 3 bases from J, the gap between germline ends came to 11 bases. The germline gives CDR1 SGDLS, CDR2 YYNGEE. The CDR3 nucleotides are TGTGCCAGCAGCGTAGAGGCAGTAGAGACAGATACGCAGTATTTT. Translated: CASSVEAVETDTQYF. Filled out from reference TRBV9 and TRBJ2-3, the complete variable domain reads DSGVTQTPKHLITATGQRVTLRCSPRSGDLSVYWYQQSLDQGLQFLIQYYNGEERAKGNILERFSAQQFPDLHSELNLSSLELGDSALYFCASSVEAVETDTQYFGPGTRLTVL.

This chain connects TRBV30 to TRBJ2-4; 7 bases map to TRBD1. The CDR3 runs to 12 residues. Germline V gene data show CDR1 as GTSNPN and CDR2 as SVGIG (reference sequence). Trimming removed 3 bases from V and 7 bases from J; junction bases left unmatched: 3. The CDR3 nucleotides read TGTGCCTGGAGGTCACAGGGGAACATTCAGTACTTC. Translation gives CAWRSQGNIQYF.

J is TRBJ2-3 and V is TRBV28; possibly TRBD1 or TRBD2 for D (5 bases each). CDR1 and CDR2 (germline): MDHEN, SYDVKM. The V gene lost 3 bases and the J gene lost 4 bases, with 17 bases spanning the gap. The CDR3 is 16 amino acids. In nucleotides, the CDR3 is TGTGCCAGCAGTTTCTCCGGGACCCCCTCTCCAGATACGCAGTATTTT. Translated: CASSFSGTPSPDTQYF.

In nucleotides, the CDR3 is TGTGCCAGCAGTTTCCCGGGACAGAATGAAAAACTGTTTTTT. Residues: CASSFPGQNEKLFF. This chain joins TRBV28 and TRBJ1-4; 7 bases match TRBD1. The V gene's germline CDR1 is MDHEN and CDR2 SYDVKM. The CDR3 sequence is 14 residues long. Unmatched junction bases numbered 3, after V lost 3 bases and J lost 5 bases.